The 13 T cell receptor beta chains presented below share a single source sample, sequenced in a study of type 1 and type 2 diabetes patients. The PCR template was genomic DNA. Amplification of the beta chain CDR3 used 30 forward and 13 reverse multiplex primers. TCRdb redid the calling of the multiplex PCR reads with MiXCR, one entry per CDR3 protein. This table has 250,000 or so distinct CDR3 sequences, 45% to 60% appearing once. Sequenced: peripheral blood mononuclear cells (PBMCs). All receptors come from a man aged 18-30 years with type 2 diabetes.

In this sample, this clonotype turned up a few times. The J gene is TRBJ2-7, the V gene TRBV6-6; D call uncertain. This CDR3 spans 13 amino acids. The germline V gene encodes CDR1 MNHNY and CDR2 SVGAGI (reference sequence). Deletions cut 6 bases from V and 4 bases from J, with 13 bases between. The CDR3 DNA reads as TGTGCCAGCAGCGCCCCGTCCGATTACGAGCAGTACTTC. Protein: CASSAPSDYEQYF.

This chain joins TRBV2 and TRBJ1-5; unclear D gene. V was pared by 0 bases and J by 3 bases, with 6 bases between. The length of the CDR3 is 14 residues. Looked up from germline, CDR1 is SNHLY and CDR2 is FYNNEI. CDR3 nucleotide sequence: TGTGCCAGCAGTGAAGCGGATTACAATCAGCCCCAGCATTTT. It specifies CASSEADYNQPQHF.

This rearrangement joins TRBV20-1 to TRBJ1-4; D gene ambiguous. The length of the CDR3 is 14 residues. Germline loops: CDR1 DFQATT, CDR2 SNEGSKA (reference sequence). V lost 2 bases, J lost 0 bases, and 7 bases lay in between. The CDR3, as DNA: TGCAGTGCTAGATCCTCAGCAACTAATGAAAAACTGTTTTTT. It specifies CSARSSATNEKLFF.

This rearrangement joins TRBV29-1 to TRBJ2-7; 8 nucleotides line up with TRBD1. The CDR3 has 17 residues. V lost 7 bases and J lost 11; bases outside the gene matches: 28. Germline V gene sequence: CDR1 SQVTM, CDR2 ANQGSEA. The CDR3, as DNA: TGCAGCGGGGACCATCACCAGGACAGGGCATATTTTACTTGTGAGTACTTC. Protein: CSGDHHQDRAYFTCEYF.

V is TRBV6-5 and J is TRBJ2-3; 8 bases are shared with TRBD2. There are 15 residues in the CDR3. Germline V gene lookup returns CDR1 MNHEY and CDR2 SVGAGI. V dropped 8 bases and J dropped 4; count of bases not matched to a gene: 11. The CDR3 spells CASGRSGGEADTQYF. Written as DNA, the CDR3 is TGTGCCAGCGGTCGATCGGGAGGGGAGGCAGATACGCAGTATTTT.

The CDR3 DNA reads TGCAGTGCTAGAGATCGGGGGATTTGGAATGAGCAGTTCTTC. This codes for CSARDRGIWNEQFF. The chain uses TRBV20-1 and TRBJ2-1, with D maybe TRBD2 (6 bases). V was trimmed by 0 bases and J by 7 bases, leaving 13 bases between them. Germline V gives CDR1 DFQATT, CDR2 SNEGSKA (reference sequence). The CDR3 consists of 14 residues.

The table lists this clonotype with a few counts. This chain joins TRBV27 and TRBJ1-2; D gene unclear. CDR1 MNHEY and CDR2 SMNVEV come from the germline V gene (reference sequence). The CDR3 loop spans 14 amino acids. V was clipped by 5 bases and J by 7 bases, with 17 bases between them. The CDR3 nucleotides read TGTGCCAGCAGTCCCTTTCGAGGATTTTCTGGCTACACCTTC. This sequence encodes CASSPFRGFSGYTF.

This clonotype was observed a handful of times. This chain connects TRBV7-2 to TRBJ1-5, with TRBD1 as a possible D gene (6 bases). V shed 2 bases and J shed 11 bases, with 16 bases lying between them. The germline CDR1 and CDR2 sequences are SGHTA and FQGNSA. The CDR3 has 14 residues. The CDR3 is CASSLSGGPVSQHF. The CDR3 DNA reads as TGTGCCAGCAGCTTATCGGGGGGGCCCGTTTCCCAGCATTTT.

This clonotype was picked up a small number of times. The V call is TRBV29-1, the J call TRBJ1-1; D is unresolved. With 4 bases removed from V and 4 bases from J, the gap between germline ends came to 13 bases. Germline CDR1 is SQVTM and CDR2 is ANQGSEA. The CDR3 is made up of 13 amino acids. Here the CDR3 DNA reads TGCAGCGTTGCCGCCCTGGAGGTCACTGAAGCTTTCTTT. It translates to CSVAALEVTEAFF. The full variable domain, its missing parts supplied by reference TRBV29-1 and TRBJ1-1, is SAVISQKPSRDICQRGTSLTIQCQVDSQVTMMFWYRQQPGQSLTLIATANQGSEATYESGFVIDKFPISRPNLTFSTLTVSNMSPEDSSIYLCSVAALEVTEAFFGQGTRLTVV.

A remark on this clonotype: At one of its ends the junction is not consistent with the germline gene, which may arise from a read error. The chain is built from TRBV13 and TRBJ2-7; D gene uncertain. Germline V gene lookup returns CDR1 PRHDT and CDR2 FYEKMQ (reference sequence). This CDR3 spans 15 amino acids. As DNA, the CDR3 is TGTGCCAGCAGCGTAGGATCAGGTCTCTCCTACGAGCAGTACTTC. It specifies CASSVGSGLSYEQYF.

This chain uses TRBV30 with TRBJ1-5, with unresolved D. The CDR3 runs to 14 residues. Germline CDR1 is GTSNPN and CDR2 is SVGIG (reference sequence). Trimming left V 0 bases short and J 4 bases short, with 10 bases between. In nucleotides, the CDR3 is TGTGCCTGGAGTGTATGGGAAACGAATCAGCCCCAGCATTTT. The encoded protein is CAWSVWETNQPQHF. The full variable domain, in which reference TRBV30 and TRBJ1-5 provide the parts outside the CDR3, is SQTIHQWPATLVQPVGSPLSLECTVEGTSNPNLYWYRQAAGRGLQLLFYSVGIGQISSEVPQNLSASRPQDRQFILSSKKLLLSDSGFYLCAWSVWETNQPQHFGDGTRLSIL.

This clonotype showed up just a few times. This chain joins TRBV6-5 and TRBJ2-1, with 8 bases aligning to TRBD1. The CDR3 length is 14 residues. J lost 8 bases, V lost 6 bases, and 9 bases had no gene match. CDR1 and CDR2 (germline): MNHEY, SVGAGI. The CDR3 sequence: CASSAGQGNHEQFF. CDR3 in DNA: TGTGCCAGCAGCGCTGGACAGGGTAACCATGAGCAGTTCTTC.

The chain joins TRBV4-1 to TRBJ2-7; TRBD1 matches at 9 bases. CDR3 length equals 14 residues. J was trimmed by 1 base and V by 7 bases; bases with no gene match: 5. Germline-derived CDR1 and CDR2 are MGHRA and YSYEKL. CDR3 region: CASTLDRGSYEQYF. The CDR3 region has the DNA TGCGCCAGCACCCTGGACAGGGGATCCTACGAGCAGTACTTC.